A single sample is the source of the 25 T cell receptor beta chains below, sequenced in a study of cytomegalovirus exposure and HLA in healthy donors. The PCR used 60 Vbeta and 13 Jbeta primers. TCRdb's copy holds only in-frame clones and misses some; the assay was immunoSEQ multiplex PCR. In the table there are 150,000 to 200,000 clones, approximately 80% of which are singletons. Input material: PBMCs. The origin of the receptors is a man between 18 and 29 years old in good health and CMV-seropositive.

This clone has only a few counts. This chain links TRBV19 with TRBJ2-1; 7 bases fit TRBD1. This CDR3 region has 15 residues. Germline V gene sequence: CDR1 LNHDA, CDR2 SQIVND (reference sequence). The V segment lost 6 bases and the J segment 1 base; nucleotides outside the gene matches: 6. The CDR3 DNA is TGTGCCAGTAGCCGGGACAGTAGGTCCTACAATGAGCAGTTCTTC. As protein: CASSRDSRSYNEQFF.

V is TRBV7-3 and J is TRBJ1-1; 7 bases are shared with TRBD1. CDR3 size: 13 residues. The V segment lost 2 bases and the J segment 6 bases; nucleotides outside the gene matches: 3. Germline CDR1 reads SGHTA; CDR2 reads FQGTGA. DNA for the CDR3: TGTGCCAGCAGCTTAGACAGGGCTTCTGAAGCTTTCTTT. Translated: CASSLDRASEAFF.

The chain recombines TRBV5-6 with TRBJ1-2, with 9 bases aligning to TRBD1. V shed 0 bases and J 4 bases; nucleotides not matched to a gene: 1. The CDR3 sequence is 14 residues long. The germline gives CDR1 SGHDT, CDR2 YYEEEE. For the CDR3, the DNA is TGTGCCAGCAGCTTGGGGGGACAGGGCTATGGCTACACCTTC. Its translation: CASSLGGQGYGYTF.

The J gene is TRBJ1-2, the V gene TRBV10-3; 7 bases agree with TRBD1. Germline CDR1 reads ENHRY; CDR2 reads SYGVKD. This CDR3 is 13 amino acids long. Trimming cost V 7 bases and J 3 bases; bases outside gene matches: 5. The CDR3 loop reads CAIKPDRDYGYTF. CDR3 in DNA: TGTGCCATCAAACCTGACAGGGACTATGGCTACACCTTC.

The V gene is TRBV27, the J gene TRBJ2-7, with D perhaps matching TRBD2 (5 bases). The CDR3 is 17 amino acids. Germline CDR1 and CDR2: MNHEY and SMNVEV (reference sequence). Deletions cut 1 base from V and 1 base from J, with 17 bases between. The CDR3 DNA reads TGTGCCAGCAGTTTATATTCATCGGGGTTCGGTTCCTACGAGCAGTACTTC. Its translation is CASSLYSSGFGSYEQYF.

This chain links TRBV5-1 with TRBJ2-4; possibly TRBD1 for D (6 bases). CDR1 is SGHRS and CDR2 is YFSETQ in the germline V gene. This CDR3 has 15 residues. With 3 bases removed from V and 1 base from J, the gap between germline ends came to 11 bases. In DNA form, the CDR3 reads TGCGCCAGCAGCTACGCAGGGGAGGCCAAAAACATTCAGTACTTC. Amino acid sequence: CASSYAGEAKNIQYF.

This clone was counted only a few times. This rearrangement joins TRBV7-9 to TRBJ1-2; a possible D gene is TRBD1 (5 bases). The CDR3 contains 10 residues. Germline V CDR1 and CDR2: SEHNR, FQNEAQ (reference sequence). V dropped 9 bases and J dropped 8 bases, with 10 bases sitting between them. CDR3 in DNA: TGTGCCAGTAGGGGTGAGGGCTACACCTTC. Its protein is CASRGEGYTF. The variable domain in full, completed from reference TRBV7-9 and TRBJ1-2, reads DTGVSQNPRHKITKRGQNVTFRCDPISEHNRLYWYRQTLGQGPEFLTYFQNEAQLEKSRLLSDRFSAERPKGSFSTLEIQRTEQGDSAMYLCASRGEGYTFGSGTRLTVV.

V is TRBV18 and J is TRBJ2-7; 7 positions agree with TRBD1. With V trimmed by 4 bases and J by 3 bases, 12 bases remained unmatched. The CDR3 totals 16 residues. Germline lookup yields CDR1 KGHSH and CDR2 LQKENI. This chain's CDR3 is CASSLIETGTIYEQYF. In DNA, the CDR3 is TGTGCCAGCTCACTTATCGAGACAGGGACCATCTACGAGCAGTACTTC.

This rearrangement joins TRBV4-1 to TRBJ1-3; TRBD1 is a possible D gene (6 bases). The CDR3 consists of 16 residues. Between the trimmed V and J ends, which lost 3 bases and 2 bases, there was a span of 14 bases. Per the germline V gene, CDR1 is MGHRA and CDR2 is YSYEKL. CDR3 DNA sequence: TGCGCCAGCAGCCAGGAAAGGGGGTACCCTGGAAACACCATATATTTT. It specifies CASSQERGYPGNTIYF.

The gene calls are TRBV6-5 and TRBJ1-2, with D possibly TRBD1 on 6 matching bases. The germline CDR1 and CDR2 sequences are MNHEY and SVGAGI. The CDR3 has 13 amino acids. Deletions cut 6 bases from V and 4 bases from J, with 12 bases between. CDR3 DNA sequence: TGTGCCAGCAGCGTCGGACAGCTCTATGGCTACACCTTC. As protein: CASSVGQLYGYTF.

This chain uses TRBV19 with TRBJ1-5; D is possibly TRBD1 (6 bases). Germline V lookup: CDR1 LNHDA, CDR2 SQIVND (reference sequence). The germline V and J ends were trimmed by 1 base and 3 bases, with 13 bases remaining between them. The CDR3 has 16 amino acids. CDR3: CASSIVFQGSNQPQHF. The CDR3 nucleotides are TGTGCCAGTAGTATAGTTTTCCAGGGGTCCAATCAGCCCCAGCATTTT.

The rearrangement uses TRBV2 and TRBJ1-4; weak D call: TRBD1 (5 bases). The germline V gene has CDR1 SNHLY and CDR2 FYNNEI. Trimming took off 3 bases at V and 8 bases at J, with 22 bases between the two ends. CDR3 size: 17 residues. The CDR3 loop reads CASSDFGAGHRGEKLFF. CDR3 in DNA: TGTGCCAGCAGTGACTTTGGGGCAGGACATCGTGGGGAAAAACTGTTTTTT.

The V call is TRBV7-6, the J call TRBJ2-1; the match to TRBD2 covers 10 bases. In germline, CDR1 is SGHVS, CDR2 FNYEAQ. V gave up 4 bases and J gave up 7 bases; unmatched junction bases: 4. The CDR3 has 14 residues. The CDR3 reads CASSWGLARNEQFF. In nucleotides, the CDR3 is TGTGCCAGCAGCTGGGGACTAGCGAGGAATGAGCAGTTCTTC.

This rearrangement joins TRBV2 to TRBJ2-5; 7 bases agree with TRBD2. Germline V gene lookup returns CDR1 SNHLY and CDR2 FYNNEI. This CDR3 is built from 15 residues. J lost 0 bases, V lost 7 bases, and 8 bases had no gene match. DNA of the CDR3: TGTGCCAGCACGTCGGGACTAAGCAACCAAGAGACCCAGTACTTC. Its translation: CASTSGLSNQETQYF.

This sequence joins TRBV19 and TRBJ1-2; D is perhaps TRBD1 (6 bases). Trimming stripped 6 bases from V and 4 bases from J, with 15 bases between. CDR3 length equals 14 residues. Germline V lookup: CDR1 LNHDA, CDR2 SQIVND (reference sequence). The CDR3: CASRVQGNGYGYTF. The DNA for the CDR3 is TGTGCCAGTAGAGTGCAGGGGAACGGCTATGGCTACACCTTC.

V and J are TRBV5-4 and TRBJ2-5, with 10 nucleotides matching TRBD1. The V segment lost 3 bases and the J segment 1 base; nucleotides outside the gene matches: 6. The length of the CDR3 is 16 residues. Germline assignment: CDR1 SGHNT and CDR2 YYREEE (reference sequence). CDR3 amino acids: CASSYRDRGPQETQYF. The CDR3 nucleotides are TGTGCCAGCAGCTATCGGGACAGGGGCCCCCAAGAGACCCAGTACTTC.

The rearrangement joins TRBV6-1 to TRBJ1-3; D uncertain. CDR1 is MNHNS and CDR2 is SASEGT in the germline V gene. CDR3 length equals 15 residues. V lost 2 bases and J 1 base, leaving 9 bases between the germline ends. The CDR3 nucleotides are TGTGCCAGCAGTGAATGGGAGGGTTCTGGAAACACCATATATTTT. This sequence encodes CASSEWEGSGNTIYF.

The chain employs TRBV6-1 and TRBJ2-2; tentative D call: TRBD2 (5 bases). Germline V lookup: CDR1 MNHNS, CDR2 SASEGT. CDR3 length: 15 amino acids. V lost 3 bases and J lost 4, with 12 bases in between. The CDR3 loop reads CASSDNRAGTGELFF. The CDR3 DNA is TGTGCCAGCAGTGACAATAGGGCGGGCACCGGGGAGCTGTTTTTT.

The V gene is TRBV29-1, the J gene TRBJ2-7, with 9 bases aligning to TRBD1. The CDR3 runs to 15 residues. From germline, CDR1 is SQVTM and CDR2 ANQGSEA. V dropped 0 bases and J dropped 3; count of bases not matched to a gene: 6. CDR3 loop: CSVEDPGQGIYEQYF. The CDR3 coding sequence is TGCAGCGTTGAAGATCCGGGACAGGGAATCTACGAGCAGTACTTC.

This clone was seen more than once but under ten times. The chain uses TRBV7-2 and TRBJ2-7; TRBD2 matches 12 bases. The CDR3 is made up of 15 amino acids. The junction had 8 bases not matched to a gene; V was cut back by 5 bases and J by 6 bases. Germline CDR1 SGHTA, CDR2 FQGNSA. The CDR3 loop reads CASSIASGGAPEQYF. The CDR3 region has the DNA TGTGCCAGCAGCATCGCTAGCGGGGGGGCCCCCGAGCAGTACTTC.

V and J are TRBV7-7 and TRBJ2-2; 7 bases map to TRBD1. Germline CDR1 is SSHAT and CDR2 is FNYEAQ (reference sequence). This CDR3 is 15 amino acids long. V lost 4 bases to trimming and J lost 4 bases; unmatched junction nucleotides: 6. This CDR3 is CASSSTGSATGELFF. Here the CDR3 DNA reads TGTGCCAGCAGCTCGACAGGGTCAGCCACCGGGGAGCTGTTTTTT.

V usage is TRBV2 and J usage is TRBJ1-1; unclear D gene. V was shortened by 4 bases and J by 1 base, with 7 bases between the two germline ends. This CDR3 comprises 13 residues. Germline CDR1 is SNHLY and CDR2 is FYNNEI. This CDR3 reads CASSVEGNTEAFF. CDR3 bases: TGTGCCAGCAGTGTTGAGGGGAACACTGAAGCTTTCTTT.

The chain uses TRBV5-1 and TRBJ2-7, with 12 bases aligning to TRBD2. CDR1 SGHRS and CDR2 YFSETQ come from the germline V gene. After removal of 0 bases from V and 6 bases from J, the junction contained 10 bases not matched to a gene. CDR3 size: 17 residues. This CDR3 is CASSLVLAGGQGSEQYF. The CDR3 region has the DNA TGCGCCAGCAGCTTGGTACTAGCGGGGGGCCAGGGGAGCGAGCAGTACTTC.

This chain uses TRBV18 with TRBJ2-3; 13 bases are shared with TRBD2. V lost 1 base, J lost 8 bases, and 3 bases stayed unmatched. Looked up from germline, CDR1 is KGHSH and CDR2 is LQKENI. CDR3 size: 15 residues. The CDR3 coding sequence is TGTGCCAGCTCACCACAACTAGCGGGAGGGAGTACGCAGTATTTT. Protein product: CASSPQLAGGSTQYF.

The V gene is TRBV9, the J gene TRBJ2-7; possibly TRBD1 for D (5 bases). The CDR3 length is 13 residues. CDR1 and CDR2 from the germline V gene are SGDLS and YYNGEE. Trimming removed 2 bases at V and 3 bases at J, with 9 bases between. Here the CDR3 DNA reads TGTGCCAGCAGCGTCAACACAGGCTACGAGCAGTACTTC. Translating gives CASSVNTGYEQYF.